This is a list of T cell receptor beta chains from one sample in a study of cytomegalovirus exposure and HLA in healthy donors. The data were produced by immunoSEQ multiplex PCR, yet TCRdb's version contains in-frame clones alone and is incomplete. The table has approximately 130,000 clones, around 83% seen once. The sequencing input was PBMCs. These receptors were taken from a woman between 45 and 65 years old in good health and CMV-seropositive. The CDR3 runs from the conserved cysteine through the conserved F or W. A D gene is named only where the DNA matches it firmly. Clone size is shown for a subset of rows, as once, few, many or a class of expanded clone.

TRBD1,TRBV6-4,NA,TRBJ2-1,TGTGCCAGCAGTGTTACAGGGGGACAGACAAGTGAGCAGTTCTTC,CASSVTGGQTSEQFF
NA,TRBV4-1,NA,TRBJ2-7,TGCGCCAGCAGCCCTGAGAGCGGTACCTACGAGCAGTACTTC,CASSPESGTYEQYF
TRBD2,TRBV9,NA,TRBJ2-7,TGTGCCAGCAGCGCGGGACTAGCGGGAGGAAACTACGAGCAGTACTTC,CASSAGLAGGNYEQYF
TRBD2,TRBV4-3,NA,TRBJ2-5,TGCGCCAGCAGCCAAGATGGAAGGGGACTAGCGGGACTCCAAGAGACCCAGTACTTC,CASSQDGRGLAGLQETQYF
TRBD2,TRBV7-9,NA,TRBJ2-2,TGTGCCAGCAGCGGGGGGCTAGCGGGCACCGGGGAGCTGTTTTTT,CASSGGLAGTGELFF
TRBD1,TRBV15,NA,TRBJ1-2,TGTGCCACCAGCAGAGTTCAGGGGGATGGCTACACCTTC,CATSRVQGDGYTF
NA,TRBV5-1,NA,TRBJ1-4,TGCGCCAGCAGCTTGGAGTTCGGGACATTGGGGAAACTGTTTTTT,CASSLEFGTLGKLFF
NA,TRBV5-1,NA,TRBJ1-1,TGCGCCAGCAGCTTTTCAGGGGCGGGCACTGAAGCTTTCTTT,CASSFSGAGTEAFF
TRBD1,TRBV5-1,NA,TRBJ1-2,TGCGCCAGCAGCTTCGACAGGGGGCACTATGGCTACACCTTC,CASSFDRGHYGYTF
TRBD1,TRBV5-1,NA,TRBJ1-1,TGCGCCAGCAGTACAGGGGGTGAGGGCCCAGGGATCACTGAAGCTTTCTTT,CASSTGGEGPGITEAFF
NA,TRBV2,NA,TRBJ2-1,TGTGCCAGCATGTACGAGGGTGAGCAGTTCTTC,CASMYEGEQFF
TRBD2,TRBV4-3,NA,TRBJ2-2,TGCGCCAGCAGCCAAGGGGTCTCGCGGGGGGACACCGGGGAGCTGTTTTTT,CASSQGVSRGDTGELFF
TRBD2,TRBV6-1,NA,TRBJ2-1,TGTGCCAGCACCCGGACTAGCGACTACAATGAGCAGTTCTTC,CASTRTSDYNEQFF
TRBD2,TRBV5-1,NA,TRBJ2-3,TGCGCCAGCAGCTTGGCAGCTAGCGGGGACTCCACCCTCACAGATACGCAGTATTTT,CASSLAASGDSTLTDTQYF
TRBD1,TRBV10-3,NA,TRBJ2-1,TGTGCCATCAGTGAGTCGACAGGGGTCGAGCAGTTCTTC,CAISESTGVEQFF
TRBD1,TRBV7-8,NA,TRBJ1-1,TGTGCCAGCAGCCATTTTGGACAGGGACCAGGGGGTGAAGCTTTCTTT,CASSHFGQGPGGEAFF
NA,TRBV5-4,NA,TRBJ2-2,TGTGCCAGCAGTTCTGGGGTTGGAGGTAACACCGGGGAGCTGTTTTTT,CASSSGVGGNTGELFF
NA,TRBV5-6,NA,TRBJ1-5,TGTGCCAGCAGCTTGGGAGCGTACAATCAGCCCCAGCATTTT,CASSLGAYNQPQHF
TRBD1,TRBV28,NA,TRBJ1-6,TGTGCCAGCAGTCAGGGACAGGGTAATAATTCACCCCTCCACTTT,CASSQGQGNNSPLHF
NA,TRBV4-1,NA,TRBJ1-1,TGCGCCAGCAGCCCCAGCTCATCAGGGAACGCAGAAAACACTGAAGCTTTCTTT,CASSPSSSGNAENTEAFF
NA,TRBV19,NA,TRBJ1-1,TGTGCCAGTACTCCAGGACAGTCCCCGATGAACACTGAAGCTTTCTTT,CASTPGQSPMNTEAFF
NA,TRBV6-5,NA,TRBJ1-2,TGTGCCAGCAGCTGGGAAGGAGGGGACTACACCTTC,CASSWEGGDYTF
NA,TRBV4-3,NA,TRBJ2-3,TGCGCCAGCAGCCAAGACCCTCGAGGCACAGATACGCAGTATTTT,CASSQDPRGTDTQYF
TRBD2,TRBV6-5,NA,TRBJ2-7,TGTGCCAGCACCCCGACTAGCGGGAGCTCCTACGAGCAGTACTTC,CASTPTSGSSYEQYF
NA,TRBV30,few,TRBJ2-5,TGTGCCTGGAGTGTTTGGACAGCACAAGAGACCCAGTACTTC,CAWSVWTAQETQYF
NA,TRBV19,NA,TRBJ1-5,TGTGCCAGTAGTATAAGATCCAGAGGGAGCAATCAGCCCCAGCATTTT,CASSIRSRGSNQPQHF
NA,TRBV15,NA,TRBJ2-7,TGTGCCACCAGCAGAGATGTACAGTTGGGCGAGCAGTACTTC,CATSRDVQLGEQYF
TRBD1,TRBV5-4,NA,TRBJ1-2,TGTGCCAGCAGCTCGACAGGGGAGGGGTATGGCTACACCTTC,CASSSTGEGYGYTF
NA,TRBV7-8,NA,TRBJ1-2,TGTGCCAGCAGCCCGTCGAAAAGCTACTATGGCTACACCTTC,CASSPSKSYYGYTF
TRBD2,TRBV5-1,NA,TRBJ2-2,TGCGCCAGCAGTGGGAGCGGGGGCCCAGCGAACACCGGGGAGCTGTTTTTT,CASSGSGGPANTGELFF
NA,TRBV6-5,NA,TRBJ1-2,TGTGCCCATTTGAGCCGGGAGAACTATGGCTACACCTTC,CAHLSRENYGYTF
NA,TRBV5-1,NA,TRBJ2-2,TGCGCCAGCAGCTTGGCCTTTCGGCGGGAGAACACCGGGGAGCTGTTTTTT,CASSLAFRRENTGELFF
TRBD1,TRBV7-9,NA,TRBJ1-4,TGTGCCAGCAGCGCACAGGGGTCAGGCGAAAAACTGTTTTTT,CASSAQGSGEKLFF
TRBD1,TRBV27,NA,TRBJ2-7,TGTGCCAGCAGGGTAACAGGGGCTTACGAGCAGTACTTC,CASRVTGAYEQYF
NA,TRBV27,once,TRBJ2-1,TGTGCCAGCAGAGCTTTCCAGATGCCAGGGCGTGAGCAGTTCTTC,CASRAFQMPGREQFF
TRBD1,TRBV7-2,NA,TRBJ1-2,TGTGCCAGCAGCTTAGCCATCGGGACAGGGTATCGCTACACCTTC,CASSLAIGTGYRYTF
TRBD2,TRBV5-4,once,TRBJ2-1,TGTGCCAGCAGCTTGGGCGGGGGGGCGTCCAATGAGCAGTTCTTC,CASSLGGGASNEQFF
TRBD2,TRBV28,few,TRBJ2-2,TGTGCCAGCAGGCCGACTAGCGGGAACACCGGGGAGCTGTTTTTT,CASRPTSGNTGELFF
NA,TRBV28,NA,TRBJ1-2,TGTGCCAGCAGTTTAGACGGGGGTGGCTACACCTTC,CASSLDGGGYTF
NA,TRBV5-4,NA,TRBJ1-2,TGTGCCAGCAGCTTGGGACAGGCGATCGACGGCTACACCTTC,CASSLGQAIDGYTF
NA,TRBV7-8,NA,TRBJ1-5,TGTGCCAGCAGCTTAGAGTCAGGGGGCAATCAGCCCCAGCATTTT,CASSLESGGNQPQHF
TRBD1,TRBV18,NA,TRBJ1-1,TGTGCCAGCTCACCATTTCGGGACAGGGACACTGAAGCTTTCTTT,CASSPFRDRDTEAFF
NA,TRBV18,once,TRBJ2-7,TGTGCCAGCTCACTGGGACAAGACTACGAGCAGTACTTC,CASSLGQDYEQYF
NA,TRBV10-3,NA,TRBJ1-5,TGTGCCATCAGTGAGTCAGGCGGGGTAAACGGGAACAATCAGCCCCAGCATTTT,CAISESGGVNGNNQPQHF
NA,TRBV28,NA,TRBJ2-3,TGTGCCAGCAGTTCCCACCTGGGGCGGAGATTCACAGATACGCAGTATTTT,CASSSHLGRRFTDTQYF
NA,TRBV28,once,TRBJ2-7,TGTGCCAGCAGGGACAGTCTCAGGTTATACGAGCAGTACTTC,CASRDSLRLYEQYF
TRBD1,TRBV5-1,NA,TRBJ2-3,TGCGCCAGCACCCTAGGACAGGGGGAAGATACGCAGTATTTT,CASTLGQGEDTQYF
NA,TRBV5-6,NA,TRBJ2-3,TGTGCCAGCAGCCCGTTTGGCTTCACAGATACGCAGTATTTT,CASSPFGFTDTQYF